This T cell receptor (beta chain) was obtained from a study of blood T cell repertoires in COVID-19. Overall study: Acute and convalescent COVID-19 samples came from the United States, Italy and Spain. PBMCs, B-cell-depleted T cells, or T cells were the source of the cDNA or gDNA that made up the material.

Original handling: Scientists estimated how many nucleated cells there were by amplifying reference gene primers. TCRdb's table, derived via immunoSEQ multiplex PCR, lists solely in-frame clones and lacks some. V and J calls and clone size are those listed in that table; D and trimming were worked out from the DNA. The repertoire holds 130,000 to 150,000 clones, around 86% seen once, with around 8.4% in the top ten. Sample: peripheral blood. The origin of this receptor is a human donor in a cohort sampled during active COVID-19.

CDR3 amino acids: CASSLAGQREGLYEQYF. CDR3 in DNA: TGTGCCAGCAGCTTAGCGGGCCAGCGGGAGGGCCTCTACGAGCAGTACTTC. The chain recombines TRBV7-2 with TRBJ2-7, with TRBD2 identical over 10 bases. Per the germline V gene, CDR1 is SGHTA and CDR2 is FQGNSA. V dropped 0 bases and J dropped 3; count of bases not matched to a gene: 8. There are 17 residues in the CDR3.